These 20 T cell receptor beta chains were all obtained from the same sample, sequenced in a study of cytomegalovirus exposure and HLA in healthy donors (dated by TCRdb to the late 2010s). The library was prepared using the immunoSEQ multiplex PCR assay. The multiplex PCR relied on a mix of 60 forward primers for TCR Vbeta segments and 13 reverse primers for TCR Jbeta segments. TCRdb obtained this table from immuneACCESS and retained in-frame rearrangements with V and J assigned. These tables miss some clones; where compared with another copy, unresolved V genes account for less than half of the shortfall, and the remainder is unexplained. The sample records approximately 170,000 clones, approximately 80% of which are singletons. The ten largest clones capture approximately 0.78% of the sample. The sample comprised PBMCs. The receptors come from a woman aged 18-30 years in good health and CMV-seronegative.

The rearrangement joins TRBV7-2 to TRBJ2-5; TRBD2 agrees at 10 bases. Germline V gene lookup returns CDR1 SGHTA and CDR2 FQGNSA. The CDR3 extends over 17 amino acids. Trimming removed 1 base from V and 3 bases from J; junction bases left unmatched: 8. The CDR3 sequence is CASSLDTSGTFEETQYF. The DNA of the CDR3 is TGTGCCAGCAGCTTAGACACTAGCGGGACCTTCGAAGAGACCCAGTACTTC.

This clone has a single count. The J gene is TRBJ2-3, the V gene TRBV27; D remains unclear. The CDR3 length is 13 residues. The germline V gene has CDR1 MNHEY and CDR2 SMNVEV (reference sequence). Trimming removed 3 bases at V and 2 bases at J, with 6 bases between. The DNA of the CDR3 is TGTGCCAGCAGTTTCGGGTCCACAGATACGCAGTATTTT. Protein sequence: CASSFGSTDTQYF.

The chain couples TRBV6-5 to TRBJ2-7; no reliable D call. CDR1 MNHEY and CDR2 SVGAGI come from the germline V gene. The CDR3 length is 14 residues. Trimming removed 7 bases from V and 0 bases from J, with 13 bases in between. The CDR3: CASKPGRSSYEQYF. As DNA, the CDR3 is TGTGCCAGCAAACCAGGCCGCAGCTCCTACGAGCAGTACTTC.

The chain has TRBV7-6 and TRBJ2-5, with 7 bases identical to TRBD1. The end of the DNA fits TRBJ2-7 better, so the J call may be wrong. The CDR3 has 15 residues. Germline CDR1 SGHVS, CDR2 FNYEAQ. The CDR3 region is CASSFGTDFSYEQYF. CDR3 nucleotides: TGTGCCAGCAGCTTCGGGACAGACTTCTCCTACGAGCAGTACTTC.

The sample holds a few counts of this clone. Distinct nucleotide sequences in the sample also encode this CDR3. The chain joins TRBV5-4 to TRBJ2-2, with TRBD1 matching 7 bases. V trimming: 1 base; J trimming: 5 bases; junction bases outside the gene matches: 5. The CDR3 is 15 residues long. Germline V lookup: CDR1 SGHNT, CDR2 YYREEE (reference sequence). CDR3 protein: CASSLNRGETGELFF. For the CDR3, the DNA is TGTGCCAGCAGCTTGAACAGGGGAGAAACCGGGGAGCTGTTTTTT.

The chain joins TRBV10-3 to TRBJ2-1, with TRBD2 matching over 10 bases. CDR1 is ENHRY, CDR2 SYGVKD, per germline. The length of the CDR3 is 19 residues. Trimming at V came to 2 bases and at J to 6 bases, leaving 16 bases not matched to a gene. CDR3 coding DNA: TGTGCCATCAGTGAGACCCACCGGGGGGCTAGCGGGAGCCGCAATGAGCAGTTCTTC. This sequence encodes CAISETHRGASGSRNEQFF.

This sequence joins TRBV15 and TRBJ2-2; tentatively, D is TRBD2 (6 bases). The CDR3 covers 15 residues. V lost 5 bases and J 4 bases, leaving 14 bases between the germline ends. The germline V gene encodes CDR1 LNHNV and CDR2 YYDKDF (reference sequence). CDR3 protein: CATSSRVGGTGELFF. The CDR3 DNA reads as TGTGCCACCAGCTCCCGAGTGGGGGGCACCGGGGAGCTGTTTTTT.

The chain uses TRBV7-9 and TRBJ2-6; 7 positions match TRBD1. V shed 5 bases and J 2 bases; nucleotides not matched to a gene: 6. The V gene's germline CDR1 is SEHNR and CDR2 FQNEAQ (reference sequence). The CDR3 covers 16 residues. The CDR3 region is CASSTTQGAGANVLTF. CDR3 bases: TGTGCCAGCAGCACAACCCAGGGGGCTGGGGCCAACGTCCTGACTTTC.

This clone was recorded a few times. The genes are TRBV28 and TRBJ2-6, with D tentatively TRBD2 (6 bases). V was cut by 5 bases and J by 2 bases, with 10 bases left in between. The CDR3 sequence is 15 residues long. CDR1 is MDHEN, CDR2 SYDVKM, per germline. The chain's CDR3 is CASSPGGAGANVLTF. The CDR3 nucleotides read TGTGCCAGCAGTCCCGGCGGGGCTGGGGCCAACGTCCTGACTTTC.

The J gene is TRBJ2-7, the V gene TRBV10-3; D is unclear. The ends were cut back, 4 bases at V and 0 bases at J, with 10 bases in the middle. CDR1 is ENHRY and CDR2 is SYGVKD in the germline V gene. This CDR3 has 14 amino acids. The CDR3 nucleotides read TGTGCCATCAGTGCCTCCCTCAGCTCCTACGAGCAGTACTTC. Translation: CAISASLSSYEQYF.

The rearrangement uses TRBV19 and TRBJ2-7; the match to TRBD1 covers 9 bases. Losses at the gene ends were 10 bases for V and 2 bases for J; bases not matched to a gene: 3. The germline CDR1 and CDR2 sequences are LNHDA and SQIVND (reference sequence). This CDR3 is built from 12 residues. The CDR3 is CATGQGPYEQYF. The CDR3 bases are TGTGCCACAGGACAGGGGCCCTACGAGCAGTACTTC.

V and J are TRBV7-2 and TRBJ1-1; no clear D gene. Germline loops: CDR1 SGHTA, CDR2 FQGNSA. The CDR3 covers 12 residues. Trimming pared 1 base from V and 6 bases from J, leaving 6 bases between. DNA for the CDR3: TGTGCCAGCAGCTTAGATATTTCTGAAGCTTTCTTT. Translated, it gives CASSLDISEAFF.

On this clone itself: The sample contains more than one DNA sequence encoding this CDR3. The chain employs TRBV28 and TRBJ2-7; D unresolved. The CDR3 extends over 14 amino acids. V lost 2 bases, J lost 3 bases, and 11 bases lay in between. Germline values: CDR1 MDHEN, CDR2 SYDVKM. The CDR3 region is CASSLGGSYYEQYF. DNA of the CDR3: TGTGCCAGCAGTTTAGGCGGAAGCTACTACGAGCAGTACTTC.

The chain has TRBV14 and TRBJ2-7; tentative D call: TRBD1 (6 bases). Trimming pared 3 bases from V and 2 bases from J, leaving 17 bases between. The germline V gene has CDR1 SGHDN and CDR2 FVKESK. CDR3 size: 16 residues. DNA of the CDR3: TGTGCCAGCAGCCAGTACAGGGTTTTTGGGACCTACGAGCAGTACTTC. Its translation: CASSQYRVFGTYEQYF.

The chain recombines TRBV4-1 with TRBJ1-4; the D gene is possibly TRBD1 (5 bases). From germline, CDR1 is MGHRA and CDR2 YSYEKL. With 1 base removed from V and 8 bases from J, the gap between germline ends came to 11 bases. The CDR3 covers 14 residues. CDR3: CASSQGWGVEKLFF. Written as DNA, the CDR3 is TGCGCCAGCAGCCAAGGTTGGGGCGTGGAAAAACTGTTTTTT.

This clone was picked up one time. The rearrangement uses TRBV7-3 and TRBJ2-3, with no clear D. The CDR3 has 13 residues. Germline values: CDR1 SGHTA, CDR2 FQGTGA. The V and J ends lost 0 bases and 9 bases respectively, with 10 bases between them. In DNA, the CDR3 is TGTGCCAGCAGCTTAACGATGCCAGGCACGCAGTATTTT. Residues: CASSLTMPGTQYF.

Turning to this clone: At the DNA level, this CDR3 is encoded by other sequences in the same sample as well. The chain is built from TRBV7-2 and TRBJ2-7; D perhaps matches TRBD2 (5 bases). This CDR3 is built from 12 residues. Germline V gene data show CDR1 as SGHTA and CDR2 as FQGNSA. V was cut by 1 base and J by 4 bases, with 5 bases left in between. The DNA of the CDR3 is TGTGCCAGCAGCTTAGAGCGGTACGAGCAGTACTTC. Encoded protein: CASSLERYEQYF. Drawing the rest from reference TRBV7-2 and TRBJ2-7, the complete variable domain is GAGVSQSPSNKVTEKGKDVELRCDPISGHTALYWYRQSLGQGLEFLIYFQGNSAPDKSGLPSDRFSAERTGGSVSTLTIQRTQQEDSAVYLCASSLERYEQYFGPGTRLTVT.

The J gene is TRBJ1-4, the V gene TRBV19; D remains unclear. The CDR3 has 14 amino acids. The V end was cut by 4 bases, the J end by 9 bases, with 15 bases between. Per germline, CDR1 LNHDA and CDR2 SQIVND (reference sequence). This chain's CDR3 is CASSTVGTGKKLFF. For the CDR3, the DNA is TGTGCCAGTAGTACCGTTGGAACCGGGAAAAAACTGTTTTTT.

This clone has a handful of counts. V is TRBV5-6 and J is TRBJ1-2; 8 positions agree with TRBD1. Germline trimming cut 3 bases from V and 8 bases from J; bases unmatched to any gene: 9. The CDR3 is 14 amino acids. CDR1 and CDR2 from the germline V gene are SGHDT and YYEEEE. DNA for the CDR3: TGTGCCAGCAGCTCGACAGGGGAAGTGGTCGGCTACACCTTC. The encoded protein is CASSSTGEVVGYTF.

The CDR3 here is CASSGGVTDTQYF. CDR3 DNA sequence: TGTGCCAGCAGTGGGGGAGTCACAGATACGCAGTATTTT. The chain uses TRBV25-1 and TRBJ2-3; tentatively, D is TRBD2 (5 bases). Germline values: CDR1 MGHDK, CDR2 SYGVNS. The CDR3 length is 13 residues. V lost 4 bases and J lost 2, with 7 bases in between.